A single sample is the source of the 2 T cell receptor beta chains below, sequenced in a study of cytomegalovirus exposure and HLA in healthy donors. The PCR had 60 Vbeta and 13 Jbeta primers. TCRdb's copy holds only in-frame clones and misses some; the assay was immunoSEQ multiplex PCR. The sample has some 140,000 clones; approximately 71% are singletons. The sequenced sample consisted of PBMCs. Receptors were obtained from a man aged 30 to 39 in good health and CMV-seronegative.

This clone was counted a few times. This chain joins TRBV29-1 and TRBJ1-1; unclear D gene. V was clipped by 6 bases and J by 10 bases, with 12 bases between them. The CDR3 runs to 10 residues. Germline V gives CDR1 SQVTM, CDR2 ANQGSEA. The CDR3 coding sequence is TGCAGCGTGGCACCTCTTGGAGCTTTCTTT. Protein product: CSVAPLGAFF.

This chain uses TRBV5-1 with TRBJ2-1; D possibly corresponds to TRBD1 (7 bases). V was pared by 2 bases and J by 7 bases, with 16 bases between. CDR3 size: 15 residues. Germline CDR1 is SGHRS and CDR2 is YFSETQ. The CDR3 protein is CASSFQGPGGNEQFF. The CDR3, as DNA: TGCGCCAGCAGCTTCCAGGGGCCAGGGGGGAATGAGCAGTTCTTC.